A selection of T cell receptor beta chains follows, all from one sample in a study of cytomegalovirus exposure and HLA in healthy donors. Generated by immunoSEQ multiplex PCR, the TCRdb table keeps only in-frame clones and is missing some. The sample has about 330,000 clones; roughly 89% are singletons. The sample taken for sequencing was PBMCs. These TCRs come from a woman between 18 and 29 years old in good health and CMV-seronegative. The CDR3 runs from the conserved cysteine through the conserved F or W. The D gene is left open where the match is weak. Clone size, where shown, is once, few, many, or a class for clones that have expanded.

J | size | V | D | CDR3 | DNA
TRBJ2-3 | NA | TRBV9 | TRBD2 | CASSATSGRGIDTQYF | TGTGCCAGCAGCGCGACTAGCGGGAGAGGGATAGATACGCAGTATTTT
TRBJ1-2 | NA | TRBV10-3 | NA | CAISESLQPNYGYTF | TGTGCCATCAGTGAGTCGCTACAGCCCAACTATGGCTACACCTTC
TRBJ2-7 | few | TRBV9 | TRBD2 | CASSVSGMSSYEQYF | TGTGCCAGCAGCGTAAGCGGGATGAGCTCCTACGAGCAGTACTTC
TRBJ2-1 | NA | TRBV6-5 | NA | CASSYSTDYNEQFF | TGTGCCAGCAGTTACTCGACAGACTACAATGAGCAGTTCTTC
TRBJ1-2 | NA | TRBV11-2 | NA | CASSLASF | TGTGCCAGCAGCTTAGCCTCCTTC
TRBJ2-1 | NA | TRBV1 | NA | CTSSRIPGLVGGSYNEQFF | TGCACCAGCAGCCGAATCCCGGGACTAGTAGGGGGGTCCTACAATGAGCAGTTCTTC
TRBJ1-1 | once | TRBV4-1 | TRBD1 | CASNQIQAGGTEAFF | TGCGCCAGCAACCAAATACAAGCAGGGGGCACTGAAGCTTTCTTT
TRBJ1-2 | NA | TRBV7-9 | NA | CASSPSWRVYGYTF | TGTGCCAGCAGCCCCTCGTGGAGGGTGTATGGCTACACCTTC
TRBJ2-3 | NA | TRBV30 | NA | CAWSVKGARGDTQYF | TGTGCCTGGAGTGTAAAGGGGGCGCGGGGAGATACGCAGTATTTT
TRBJ2-7 | NA | TRBV28 | TRBD2 | CASSLGGTSGSYEQYF | TGTGCCAGCAGTTTGGGGGGGACTAGCGGGAGCTACGAGCAGTACTTC
TRBJ1-4 | NA | TRBV18 | NA | CASSPLAGPTNEKLFF | TGTGCCAGCTCACCACTCGCAGGGCCCACTAATGAAAAACTGTTTTTT
TRBJ2-3 | NA | TRBV9 | NA | CASSGTDYTDTQYF | TGTGCCAGCAGTGGTACGGACTATACAGATACGCAGTATTTT
TRBJ1-5 | NA | TRBV6-5 | NA | CASSYGERSQPQHF | TGTGCCAGCAGTTACGGGGAGCGAAGTCAGCCCCAGCATTTT
TRBJ2-3 | NA | TRBV4-3 | TRBD2 | CASSQDLGGDTQYF | TGCGCCAGCAGCCAAGATTTGGGGGGGGATACGCAGTATTTT
TRBJ2-2 | NA | TRBV7-2 | TRBD2 | CASSPWIAGATGELFF | TGTGCCAGCAGCCCCTGGATAGCGGGAGCAACCGGGGAGCTGTTTTTT
TRBJ2-7 | NA | TRBV7-2 | NA | CASSFRDWRYEQYF | TGTGCCAGCAGCTTCCGGGACTGGCGCTACGAGCAGTACTTC
TRBJ1-1 | NA | TRBV30 | NA | CAWSLGMNTEAFF | TGTGCCTGGAGCCTCGGGATGAACACTGAAGCTTTCTTT
TRBJ2-2 | few | TRBV7-3 | NA | CASSLMGRANTGELFF | TGTGCCAGCAGCTTAATGGGCAGGGCGAACACCGGGGAGCTGTTTTTT